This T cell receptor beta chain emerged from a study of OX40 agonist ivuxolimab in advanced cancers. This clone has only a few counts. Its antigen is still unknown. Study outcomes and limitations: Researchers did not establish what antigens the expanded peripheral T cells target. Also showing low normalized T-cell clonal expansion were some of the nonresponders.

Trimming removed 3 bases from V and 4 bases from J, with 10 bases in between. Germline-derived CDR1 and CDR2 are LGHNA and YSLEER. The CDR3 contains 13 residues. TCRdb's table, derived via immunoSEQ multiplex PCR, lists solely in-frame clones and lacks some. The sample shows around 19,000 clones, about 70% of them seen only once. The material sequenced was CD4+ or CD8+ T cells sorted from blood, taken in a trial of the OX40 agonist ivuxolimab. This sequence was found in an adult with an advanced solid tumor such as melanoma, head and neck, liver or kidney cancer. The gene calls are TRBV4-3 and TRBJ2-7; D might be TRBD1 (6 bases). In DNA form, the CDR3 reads TGCGCCAGCAGCCAGATACAGGGATACGAGCAGTACTTC. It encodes CASSQIQGYEQYF.